The next 10 T cell receptor beta chains were all read from a single sample in a study of technical replicates of blood from a few donors. Method: immunoSEQ multiplex PCR; TCRdb's copy keeps in-frame clones and lacks some. Among about 88,000 clones listed, 85% to 95% were seen once. Sequencing was done on a sample of T cells isolated from PBMCs. The source is a human donor in good health.

This clone came up once. The V gene is TRBV27, the J gene TRBJ1-1, with 9 bases lining up with TRBD1. V dropped 0 bases and J dropped 5; count of bases not matched to a gene: 13. The CDR3 totals 18 residues. Germline CDR1 is MNHEY and CDR2 is SMNVEV (reference sequence). Here the CDR3 DNA reads TGTGCCAGCAGTTTATCGGTCGGGGGACAGGGAAGACGAACTGAAGCTTTCTTT. Translated, it gives CASSLSVGGQGRRTEAFF.

The chain uses TRBV10-3 and TRBJ2-2; possible D gene TRBD2, 5 bases. CDR3 length: 12 residues. V lost 4 bases and J lost 5, with 5 bases in between. CDR1 is ENHRY, CDR2 SYGVKD, per germline. CDR3 in amino acids: CAISGGTGELFF. CDR3 bases: TGTGCCATCAGTGGAGGGACCGGGGAGCTGTTTTTT.

The V gene is TRBV10-1, the J gene TRBJ1-1; no firm D call. The V gene's germline CDR1 is WNHNN and CDR2 SYGVQD (reference sequence). The CDR3 consists of 15 residues. V was pared by 10 bases and J by 6 bases, with 24 bases between. The CDR3 here is CAIPRSVSFFSEAFF. In DNA, the CDR3 is TGCGCCATACCACGCTCGGTAAGTTTTTTCTCTGAAGCTTTCTTT.

This chain uses TRBV7-9 with TRBJ1-1, with D perhaps matching TRBD1 (6 bases). CDR1 is SEHNR and CDR2 is FQNEAQ in the germline V gene (reference sequence). Trimming removed 3 bases from V and 0 bases from J, with 11 bases in between. This CDR3 contains 15 residues. Here the CDR3 reads CASSFSTGLNTEAFF. CDR3 in DNA: TGTGCCAGCAGCTTCTCGACAGGACTGAACACTGAAGCTTTCTTT.

The V and J genes are TRBV5-1 and TRBJ2-1, with 9 bases lining up with TRBD2. In germline, CDR1 is SGHRS, CDR2 YFSETQ. The CDR3 totals 15 residues. The V gene end was trimmed by 2 bases and the J gene end by 3 bases; junction bases not matched to a gene: 3. For the CDR3, the DNA is TGCGCCAGCAGCTTAAGCGGGGGGTACTACAATGAGCAGTTCTTC. Encoded protein: CASSLSGGYYNEQFF.

The chain employs TRBV6-5 and TRBJ1-1; possible D gene TRBD1, 5 bases. This CDR3 has 15 amino acids. Germline CDR1 MNHEY, CDR2 SVGAGI. V lost 8 bases, J lost 2 bases, and 18 bases lay in between. The chain's CDR3 is CASFSGPYSNTEAFF. The DNA of the CDR3 is TGTGCCAGCTTCTCAGGGCCCTATTCTAACACTGAAGCTTTCTTT.

This chain connects TRBV11-3 to TRBJ2-1; TRBD1 agrees at 9 bases. CDR3 length: 16 amino acids. V was clipped by 5 bases and J by 9 bases; unmatched bases: 14. The germline gives CDR1 SGHNT, CDR2 YENEEA. Written as DNA, the CDR3 is TGTGCCAGCAGCGAAATCCCGGGACAGGGTACAAGTGAGCAGTTCTTC. Translation gives CASSEIPGQGTSEQFF.

V and J are TRBV7-3 and TRBJ2-7, with TRBD2 as a possible D gene (5 bases). V lost 1 base to trimming and J lost 6 bases, with 7 bases between them. Germline CDR1 SGHTA, CDR2 FQGTGA. CDR3 length: 12 residues. CDR3 nucleotides: TGTGCCAGCAGCTTAATCCGGGGCGAGCAGTACTTC. Its translation: CASSLIRGEQYF.

This clone showed up just once. The rearrangement links TRBV9 to TRBJ1-6; 7 nucleotides agree with TRBD1. Germline lookup yields CDR1 SGDLS and CDR2 YYNGEE. Trimming at V came to 3 bases and at J to 10 bases, leaving 1 base not matched to a gene. CDR3 length: 12 residues. For the CDR3, the DNA is TGTGCCAGCAGCGCACAGGGGTCACCCCTCCACTTT. This translates into CASSAQGSPLHF.

This chain joins TRBV9 and TRBJ2-5; D is perhaps TRBD1 (6 bases). The CDR3 totals 16 residues. CDR1 and CDR2 from the germline V gene are SGDLS and YYNGEE. The V and J ends lost 4 bases and 1 base respectively, with 17 bases between them. DNA for the CDR3: TGTGCCAGCAGCCAAGGCGTCGGGACACTCCAAGAGACCCAGTACTTC. This gives the protein CASSQGVGTLQETQYF.